The 32 T cell receptor beta chains in this list originate from one sample, sequenced in a study of shared clonotypes between healthy human individuals. TCRdb's table, derived via immunoSEQ multiplex PCR, lists solely in-frame clones and lacks some. The sample contains roughly 2.5 million clones, more than 90% of which appear only once. Source material: naive CD4+ T cells sorted from blood. Subset specified: CD45RA+ positively selected. These receptors all stem from a young man in good health.

V gene TRBV4-1 combines with J gene TRBJ1-1, with TRBD1 as a possible D gene (6 bases). CDR1 is MGHRA and CDR2 is YSYEKL in the germline V gene. This CDR3 contains 15 residues. Trimming left V 1 base short and J 6 bases short, with 15 bases between. CDR3 protein: CASSQGDFGGAEAFF. The CDR3 nucleotides read TGCGCCAGCAGCCAAGGAGATTTCGGGGGCGCTGAAGCTTTCTTT.

As for this clone: The sample holds other DNA sequences that translate to the same CDR3. The chain joins TRBV7-2 to TRBJ2-3; D remains unclear. With 4 bases removed from V and 5 bases from J, the gap between germline ends came to 4 bases. Germline V gene lookup returns CDR1 SGHTA and CDR2 FQGNSA. This CDR3 spans 11 amino acids. CDR3 bases: TGTGCCAGCAGCTCGAGAGATACGCAGTATTTT. This sequence encodes CASSSRDTQYF.

The gene calls are TRBV25-1 and TRBJ2-5; TRBD2 matches 13 bases. The DNA matches TRBJ2-7 better at its end, which makes the J call doubtful. This CDR3 is built from 16 residues. The V gene's germline CDR1 is MGHDK and CDR2 SYGVNS. CDR3 sequence: CASSEGGLAGRDEQYF. The CDR3 DNA reads as TGTGCCAGCAGTGAAGGGGGACTAGCGGGACGAGACGAGCAGTACTTC.

V usage is TRBV29-1 and J usage is TRBJ2-7; TRBD2 matches at 13 bases. The CDR3 runs 14 residues. V was pared by 4 bases and J by 6 bases, with 6 bases of the junction left unmatched. Germline assignment: CDR1 SQVTM and CDR2 ANQGSEA. The CDR3 spells CSVGSRLAGGEQYF. The CDR3 DNA is TGCAGCGTTGGTTCCCGACTAGCGGGAGGCGAGCAGTACTTC.

This rearrangement joins TRBV2 to TRBJ2-7; D call uncertain. Per the germline V gene, CDR1 is SNHLY and CDR2 is FYNNEI. The V gene lost 3 bases and the J gene lost 4 bases, with 4 bases spanning the gap. This CDR3 contains 11 residues. The CDR3 spells CASSDIYEQYF. DNA for the CDR3: TGTGCCAGCAGTGATATATACGAGCAGTACTTC.

V gene TRBV9 combines with J gene TRBJ2-1; 7 bases fit TRBD2. This CDR3 is 16 amino acids long. CDR1 and CDR2 from the germline V gene are SGDLS and YYNGEE. The J segment lost 2 bases and the V segment lost 0 bases, leaving 5 bases of the junction unmatched. CDR3 bases: TGTGCCAGCAGCGTAGATGAGCGGGGAGCCTACAATGAGCAGTTCTTC. Translated: CASSVDERGAYNEQFF.

The chain employs TRBV6-1 and TRBJ2-3; no definite D call. Trimming cost V 6 bases and J 4 bases, with 8 bases left between them. The germline gives CDR1 MNHNS, CDR2 SASEGT. This CDR3 spans 12 amino acids. Written as DNA, the CDR3 is TGTGCCAGCAGAACCCCCCCAGATACGCAGTATTTT. Its translation is CASRTPPDTQYF.

DNA for the CDR3: TGTGCCATCGGGACTAGTAAGGCGCCAGATACGCAGTATTTT. Translation: CAIGTSKAPDTQYF. The chain links TRBV6-1 to TRBJ2-3, with TRBD2 matching over 8 bases. The CDR3 length is 14 residues. From germline, CDR1 is MNHNS and CDR2 SASEGT. V was pared by 10 bases and J by 4 bases, with 10 bases of the junction left unmatched.

This rearrangement joins TRBV9 to TRBJ2-3; D unclear. V lost 3 bases, J lost 2 bases, and 10 bases lay in between. From germline, CDR1 is SGDLS and CDR2 YYNGEE. This CDR3 has 14 amino acids. The CDR3 DNA follows: TGTGCCAGCAGCGGCCGCCAGCCCACAGATACGCAGTATTTT. Its protein product is CASSGRQPTDTQYF.

The V call is TRBV29-1, the J call TRBJ1-4, with TRBD1 as a possible D gene (6 bases). The CDR3 is 13 amino acids. Germline V gene sequence: CDR1 SQVTM, CDR2 ANQGSEA. V lost 7 bases to trimming and J lost 0 bases, with 9 bases between them. The CDR3: CSARTATNEKLFF. CDR3 nucleotides: TGCAGCGCCCGGACAGCAACTAATGAAAAACTGTTTTTT.

The chain uses TRBV6-6 and TRBJ2-4; 7 bases are shared with TRBD1. This CDR3 contains 16 residues. The ends lost 6 bases at V and 3 bases at J; junction bases unmatched: 11. Per the germline V gene, CDR1 is MNHNY and CDR2 is SVGAGI (reference sequence). CDR3: CASSQTGMEVKNIQYF. Here the CDR3 DNA reads TGTGCCAGCAGCCAGACAGGGATGGAAGTCAAAAACATTCAGTACTTC.

The rearrangement uses TRBV11-2 and TRBJ1-4; unclear D gene. With 2 bases removed from V and 1 base from J, the gap between germline ends came to 8 bases. Germline assignment: CDR1 SGHAT and CDR2 FQNNGV. The CDR3 is 15 residues long. CDR3 DNA sequence: TGTGCCAGCAGCTTATCAGCAAGAACTAATGAAAAACTGTTTTTT. Protein: CASSLSARTNEKLFF. Supplemented by reference TRBV11-2 and TRBJ1-4, the full variable domain reads EAGVAQSPRYKIIEKRQSVAFWCNPISGHATLYWYQQILGQGPKLLIQFQNNGVVDDSQLPKDRFSAERLKGVDSTLKIQPAKLEDSAVYLCASSLSARTNEKLFFGSGTQLSVL.

V gene TRBV9 combines with J gene TRBJ2-6, with D unresolved. The CDR3 length is 15 residues. CDR1 is SGDLS and CDR2 is YYNGEE in the germline V gene. V was clipped by 0 bases and J by 1 base, with 5 bases between them. Here the CDR3 DNA reads TGTGCCAGCAGCGTAGAACTATCTGGGGCCAACGTCCTGACTTTC. This gives the protein CASSVELSGANVLTF.

This rearrangement joins TRBV5-4 to TRBJ2-7; 9 positions match TRBD2. The trim removed 6 bases at V and 6 bases at J, leaving 10 bases unmatched. There are 14 residues in the CDR3. Germline-derived CDR1 and CDR2 are SGHNT and YYREEE (reference sequence). CDR3 in amino acids: CASTVAGGISEQYF. In DNA, the CDR3 is TGTGCCAGCACTGTGGCGGGAGGGATCTCCGAGCAGTACTTC.

The chain recombines TRBV5-6 with TRBJ2-2, with a tentative D call TRBD1 (6 bases). The germline V and J ends were trimmed by 3 bases and 0 bases, with 15 bases remaining between them. The germline gives CDR1 SGHDT, CDR2 YYEEEE. The CDR3 runs to 17 residues. The CDR3: CASSSLGRGTNTGELFF. The CDR3 DNA reads as TGTGCCAGCAGCTCTCTTGGCAGGGGCACGAACACCGGGGAGCTGTTTTTT.

This clone was detected once. The rearrangement links TRBV4-3 to TRBJ2-1; D unclear. Looked up from germline, CDR1 is LGHNA and CDR2 is YSLEER. This CDR3 is 17 amino acids long. V gave up 0 bases and J gave up 2 bases, with 14 bases separating them. CDR3 coding DNA: TGCGCCAGCAGCCAAGATCCCGCAGCGCAAACCTACAATGAGCAGTTCTTC. Its protein is CASSQDPAAQTYNEQFF.

V and J are TRBV28 and TRBJ2-5; 8 bases line up with TRBD1. In germline, CDR1 is MDHEN, CDR2 SYDVKM. The CDR3 has 16 residues. V shed 7 bases and J 5 bases; nucleotides not matched to a gene: 15. The CDR3 sequence is CASKLSRQGTFETQYF. The DNA for the CDR3 is TGTGCCAGCAAATTGTCTAGACAGGGGACGTTTGAGACCCAGTACTTC.

The chain has TRBV7-3 and TRBJ1-2; a possible D gene is TRBD1 (6 bases). In germline, CDR1 is SGHTA, CDR2 FQGTGA. The germline V and J ends were trimmed by 5 bases and 4 bases, with 14 bases remaining between them. CDR3 length: 14 amino acids. The DNA of the CDR3 is TGTGCCAGCAGCCCCGGGGGCAGTCTCTATGGCTACACCTTC. Translating it yields CASSPGGSLYGYTF.

J is TRBJ2-1 and V is TRBV7-9; either TRBD1 or TRBD2 may supply D (5 bases each). Trimming stripped 5 bases from V and 10 bases from J, with 18 bases between. CDR3 length: 14 amino acids. Germline loops: CDR1 SEHNR, CDR2 FQNEAQ (reference sequence). CDR3 nucleotides: TGTGCCAGCAGCCCACCGACCGGGACGGGCGAGCAGTTCTTC. It encodes CASSPPTGTGEQFF. The variable domain in full, completed from reference TRBV7-9 and TRBJ2-1, reads DTGVSQNPRHKITKRGQNVTFRCDPISEHNRLYWYRQTLGQGPEFLTYFQNEAQLEKSRLLSDRFSAERPKGSFSTLEIQRTEQGDSAMYLCASSPPTGTGEQFFGPGTRLTVL.

The rearrangement uses TRBV2 and TRBJ2-1, with unresolved D. CDR3 length: 13 amino acids. V dropped 4 bases and J dropped 2 bases, with 6 bases sitting between them. Germline V gives CDR1 SNHLY, CDR2 FYNNEI. CDR3 region: CASSGVPYNEQFF. CDR3 DNA sequence: TGTGCCAGCAGTGGGGTCCCCTACAATGAGCAGTTCTTC.

The V call is TRBV5-1, the J call TRBJ1-4, with D possibly being TRBD1 (5 bases). The CDR3 spans 15 residues. V lost 1 base and J lost 8, with 15 bases in between. Germline CDR1 is SGHRS and CDR2 is YFSETQ. CDR3 amino acids: CASSLLGDLGEKLFF. In nucleotides, the CDR3 is TGCGCCAGCAGCTTGCTCGGGGACCTAGGCGAAAAACTGTTTTTT.

J is TRBJ1-6 and V is TRBV18; no firm D call. V shed 8 bases and J shed 4 bases, with 12 bases lying between them. Per germline, CDR1 KGHSH and CDR2 LQKENI. CDR3 length: 14 amino acids. CDR3 residues: CASPSGDYNSPLHF. For the CDR3, the DNA is TGTGCCAGCCCATCGGGAGATTATAATTCACCCCTCCACTTT.

This sequence joins TRBV12-5 and TRBJ2-2, with 11 bases lining up with TRBD2. Trimming cost V 6 bases and J 4 bases; bases outside gene matches: 7. Germline CDR1 LGHNT, CDR2 FRNRAP. The CDR3 length is 16 residues. CDR3 sequence: CASGPGTSGPTGELFF. The CDR3 DNA reads as TGTGCTAGTGGACCCGGGACTAGCGGACCCACCGGGGAGCTGTTTTTT.

With respect to this clone: Distinct nucleotide sequences in the sample also encode this CDR3. The chain carries TRBV30 and TRBJ2-1, with 8 nucleotides matching TRBD2. With V trimmed by 0 bases and J by 6 bases, 4 bases remained unmatched. In germline, CDR1 is GTSNPN, CDR2 SVGIG (reference sequence). The CDR3 is made up of 14 amino acids. The CDR3 bases are TGTGCCTGGAGTGTCAGCGGGACTAGCAATGAGCAGTTCTTC. The encoded protein is CAWSVSGTSNEQFF.

DNA for the CDR3: TGTGCCAGTAGTACCGCCCGTGGTTCTGGCTACGAGCAGTACTTC. This gives the protein CASSTARGSGYEQYF. The V call is TRBV19, the J call TRBJ2-7; D gene unclear. There are 15 residues in the CDR3. V lost 4 bases, J lost 3 bases, and 16 bases lay in between. In germline, CDR1 is LNHDA, CDR2 SQIVND (reference sequence).

V usage is TRBV10-3 and J usage is TRBJ1-1, with no clear D. The V end lost 2 bases, the J end lost 1 base, and 8 bases lay between the germline ends. CDR1 and CDR2 from the germline V gene are ENHRY and SYGVKD. The CDR3 sequence is 14 residues long. CDR3 in amino acids: CAISERQSNTEAFF. CDR3 coding DNA: TGTGCCATCAGTGAGAGGCAGTCGAACACTGAAGCTTTCTTT.

The V call is TRBV6-6, the J call TRBJ2-1; TRBD1 or TRBD2 may be the D gene (6 bases each). This CDR3 has 15 residues. From germline, CDR1 is MNHNY and CDR2 SVGAGI (reference sequence). With 7 bases removed from V and 4 bases from J, the gap between germline ends came to 17 bases. This CDR3 reads CASTKSLGGYNEQFF. CDR3 sequence (DNA): TGTGCCAGCACCAAGAGCTTAGGGGGGTACAATGAGCAGTTCTTC.

The chain recombines TRBV5-4 with TRBJ2-5, with TRBD1 matching over 9 bases. V lost 0 bases to trimming and J lost 4 bases; unmatched junction nucleotides: 4. The germline gives CDR1 SGHNT, CDR2 YYREEE (reference sequence). The CDR3 spans 15 residues. The CDR3 region has the DNA TGTGCCAGCAGCTTGGCTGCGACAGGGGGAGAGACCCAGTACTTC. This sequence encodes CASSLAATGGETQYF.

This clone was seen a few times. The same CDR3 also results from other DNA sequences found in this sample. This sequence joins TRBV30 and TRBJ1-5; 7 positions match TRBD1. The length of the CDR3 is 14 residues. The germline gives CDR1 GTSNPN, CDR2 SVGIG (reference sequence). Unmatched junction bases numbered 4, after V lost 1 base and J lost 4 bases. Here the CDR3 reads CAWSGGGLNQPQHF. The CDR3 bases are TGTGCCTGGAGTGGAGGGGGCCTTAATCAGCCCCAGCATTTT.

This clone came up once. The J gene is TRBJ2-1, the V gene TRBV7-3, with 8 bases fitting TRBD2. V lost 2 bases, J lost 4 bases, and 10 bases stayed unmatched. Germline V gene sequence: CDR1 SGHTA, CDR2 FQGTGA. The CDR3 covers 17 residues. CDR3: CASSLGLAGSRYNEQFF. The CDR3 nucleotides are TGTGCCAGCAGCTTAGGTCTAGCGGGCTCTCGGTACAATGAGCAGTTCTTC.

The chain uses TRBV15 and TRBJ2-3; no definite D call. Trimming pared 0 bases from V and 2 bases from J, leaving 0 bases between. The CDR3 totals 12 residues. Germline V gene lookup returns CDR1 LNHNV and CDR2 YYDKDF (reference sequence). In nucleotides, the CDR3 is TGTGCCACCAGCAGAGACACAGATACGCAGTATTTT. Translating it yields CATSRDTDTQYF.

This rearrangement joins TRBV27 to TRBJ1-1; D gene ambiguous. The germline V gene has CDR1 MNHEY and CDR2 SMNVEV (reference sequence). With 3 bases removed from V and 2 bases from J, the gap between germline ends came to 7 bases. This CDR3 is built from 13 residues. This chain's CDR3 is CASSLWANTEAFF. The CDR3 DNA follows: TGTGCCAGCAGTTTGTGGGCCAACACTGAAGCTTTCTTT.